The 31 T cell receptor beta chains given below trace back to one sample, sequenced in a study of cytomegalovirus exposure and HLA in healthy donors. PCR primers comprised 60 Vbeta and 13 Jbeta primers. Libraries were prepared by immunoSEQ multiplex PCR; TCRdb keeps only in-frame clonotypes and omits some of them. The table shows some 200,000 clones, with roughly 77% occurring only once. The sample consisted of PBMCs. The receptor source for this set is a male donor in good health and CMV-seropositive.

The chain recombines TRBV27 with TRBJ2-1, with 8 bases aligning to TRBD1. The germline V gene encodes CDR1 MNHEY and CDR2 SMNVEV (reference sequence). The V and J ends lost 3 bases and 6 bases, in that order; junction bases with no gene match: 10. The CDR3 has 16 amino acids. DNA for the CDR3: TGTGCCAGCAGTTTTACCGGGACAGGAGGAGGCAATGAGCAGTTCTTC. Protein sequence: CASSFTGTGGGNEQFF.

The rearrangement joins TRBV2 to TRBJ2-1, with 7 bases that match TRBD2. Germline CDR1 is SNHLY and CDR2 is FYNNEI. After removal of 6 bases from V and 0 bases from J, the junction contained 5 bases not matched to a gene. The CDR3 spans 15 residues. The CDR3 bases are TGTGCCAGCAGGGTACTAGCGAGCTCCTACAATGAGCAGTTCTTC. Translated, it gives CASRVLASSYNEQFF.

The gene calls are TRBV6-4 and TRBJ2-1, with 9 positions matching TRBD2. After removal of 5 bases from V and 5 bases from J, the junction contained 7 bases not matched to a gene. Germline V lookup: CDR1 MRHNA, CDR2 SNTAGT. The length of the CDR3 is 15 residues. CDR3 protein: CASSLTSGPNNEQFF. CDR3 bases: TGTGCCAGCAGTTTGACTAGCGGTCCTAACAATGAGCAGTTCTTC.

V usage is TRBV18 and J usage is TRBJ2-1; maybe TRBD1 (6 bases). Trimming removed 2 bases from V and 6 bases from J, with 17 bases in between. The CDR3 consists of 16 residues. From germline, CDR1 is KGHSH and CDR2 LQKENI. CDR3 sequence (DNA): TGTGCCAGCTCACCAGGGGTAGGACAGACCTTCAATGAGCAGTTCTTC. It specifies CASSPGVGQTFNEQFF. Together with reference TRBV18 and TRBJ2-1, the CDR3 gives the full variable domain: NAGVMQNPRHLVRRRGQEARLRCSPMKGHSHVYWYRQLPEEGLKFMVYLQKENIIDESGMPKERFSAEFPKEGPSILRIQQVVRGDSAAYFCASSPGVGQTFNEQFFGPGTRLTVL.

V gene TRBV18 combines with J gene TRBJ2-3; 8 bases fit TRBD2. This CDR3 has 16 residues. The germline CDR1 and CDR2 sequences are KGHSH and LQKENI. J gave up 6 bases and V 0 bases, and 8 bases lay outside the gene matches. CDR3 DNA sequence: TGTGCCAGCTCACCACCGGGGCAGCGGGGGAGGGATACGCAGTATTTT. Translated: CASSPPGQRGRDTQYF.

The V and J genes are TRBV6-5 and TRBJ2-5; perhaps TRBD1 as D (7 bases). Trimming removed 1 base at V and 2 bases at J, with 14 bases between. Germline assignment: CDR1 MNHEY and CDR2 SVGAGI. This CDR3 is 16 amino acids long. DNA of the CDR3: TGTGCCAGCAGTTACTTACGGCCAGGGGGGCAAGAGACCCAGTACTTC. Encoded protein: CASSYLRPGGQETQYF.

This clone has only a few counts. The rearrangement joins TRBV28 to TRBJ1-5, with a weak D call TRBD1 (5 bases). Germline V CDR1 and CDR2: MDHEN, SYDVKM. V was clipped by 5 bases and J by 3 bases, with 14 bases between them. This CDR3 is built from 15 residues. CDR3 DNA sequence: TGTGCCAGCAGTGTTCCACCACAGGTCAATCAGCCCCAGCATTTT. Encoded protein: CASSVPPQVNQPQHF.

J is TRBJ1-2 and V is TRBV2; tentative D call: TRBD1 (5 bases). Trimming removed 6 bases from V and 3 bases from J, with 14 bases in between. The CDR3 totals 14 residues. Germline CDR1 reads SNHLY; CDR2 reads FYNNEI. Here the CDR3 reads CASREQAPHYGYTF. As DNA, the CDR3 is TGTGCCAGCAGGGAACAGGCCCCCCACTATGGCTACACCTTC.

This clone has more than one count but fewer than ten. The CDR3: CASSLRTGGTGELFF. CDR3 nucleotide sequence: TGCGCCAGCAGCTTGAGGACAGGGGGAACCGGGGAGCTGTTTTTT. The V call is TRBV5-1, the J call TRBJ2-2; TRBD1 matches at 10 bases. Trimming removed 1 base from V and 5 bases from J; junction bases left unmatched: 2. Germline CDR1 reads SGHRS; CDR2 reads YFSETQ. This CDR3 comprises 15 residues.

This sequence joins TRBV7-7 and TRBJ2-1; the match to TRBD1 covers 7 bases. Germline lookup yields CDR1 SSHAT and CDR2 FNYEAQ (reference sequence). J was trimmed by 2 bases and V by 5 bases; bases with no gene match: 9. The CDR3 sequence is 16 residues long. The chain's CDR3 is CASSPQGQEPYNEQFF. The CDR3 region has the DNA TGTGCCAGCAGCCCACAAGGACAGGAACCCTACAATGAGCAGTTCTTC.

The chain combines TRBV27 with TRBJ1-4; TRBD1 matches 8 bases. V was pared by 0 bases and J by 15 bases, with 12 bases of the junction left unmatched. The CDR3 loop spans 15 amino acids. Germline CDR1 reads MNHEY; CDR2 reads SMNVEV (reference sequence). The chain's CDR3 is CASSLSTGALTEVFF. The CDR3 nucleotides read TGTGCCAGCAGTTTATCGACAGGGGCACTTACCGAGGTGTTTTTT.

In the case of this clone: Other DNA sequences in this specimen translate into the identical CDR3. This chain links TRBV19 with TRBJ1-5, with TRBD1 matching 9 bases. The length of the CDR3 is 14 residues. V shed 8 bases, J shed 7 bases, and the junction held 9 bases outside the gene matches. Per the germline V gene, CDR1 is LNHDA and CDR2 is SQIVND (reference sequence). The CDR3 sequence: CASSTQGAGQPQHF. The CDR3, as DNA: TGTGCCAGTTCTACACAGGGGGCAGGCCAGCCCCAGCATTTT. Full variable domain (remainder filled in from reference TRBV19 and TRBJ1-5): DGGITQSPKYLFRKEGQNVTLSCEQNLNHDAMYWYRQDPGQGLRLIYYSQIVNDFQKGDIAEGYSVSREKKESFPLTVTSAQKNPTAFYLCASSTQGAGQPQHFGDGTRLSIL.

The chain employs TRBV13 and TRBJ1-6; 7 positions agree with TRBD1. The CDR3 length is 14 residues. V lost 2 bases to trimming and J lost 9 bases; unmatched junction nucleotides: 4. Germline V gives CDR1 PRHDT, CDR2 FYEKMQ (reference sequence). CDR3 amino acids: CASSLLRGPSPLHF. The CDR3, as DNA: TGTGCCAGCAGCTTACTTAGGGGGCCTTCACCCCTCCACTTT.

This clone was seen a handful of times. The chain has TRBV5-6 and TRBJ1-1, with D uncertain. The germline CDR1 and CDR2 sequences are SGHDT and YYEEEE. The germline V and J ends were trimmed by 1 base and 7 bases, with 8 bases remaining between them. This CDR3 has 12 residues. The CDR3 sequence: CASSLLVGEAFF. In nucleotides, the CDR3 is TGTGCCAGCAGCTTGTTGGTCGGTGAAGCTTTCTTT.

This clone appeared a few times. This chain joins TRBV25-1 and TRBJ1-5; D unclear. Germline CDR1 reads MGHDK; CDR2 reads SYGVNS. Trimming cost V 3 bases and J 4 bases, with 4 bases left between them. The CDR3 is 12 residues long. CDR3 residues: CASSERNQPQHF. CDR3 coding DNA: TGTGCCAGCAGTGAGAGGAATCAGCCCCAGCATTTT. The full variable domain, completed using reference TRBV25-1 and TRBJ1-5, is EADIYQTPRYLVIGTGKKITLECSQTMGHDKMYWYQQDPGMELHLIHYSYGVNSTEKGDLSSESTVSRIRTEHFPLTLESARPSHTSQYLCASSERNQPQHFGDGTRLSIL.

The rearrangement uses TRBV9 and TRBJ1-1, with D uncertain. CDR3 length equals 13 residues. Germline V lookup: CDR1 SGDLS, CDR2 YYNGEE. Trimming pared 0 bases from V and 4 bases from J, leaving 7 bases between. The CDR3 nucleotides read TGTGCCAGCAGCGTAGGACGGAGCACTGAAGCTTTCTTT. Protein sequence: CASSVGRSTEAFF.

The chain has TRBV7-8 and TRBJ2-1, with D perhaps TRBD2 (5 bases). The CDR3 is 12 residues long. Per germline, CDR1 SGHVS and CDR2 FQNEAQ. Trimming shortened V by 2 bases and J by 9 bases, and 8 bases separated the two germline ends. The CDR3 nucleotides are TGTGCCAGCAGCTTAAGGGCGGGTGAGCAGTTCTTC. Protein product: CASSLRAGEQFF.

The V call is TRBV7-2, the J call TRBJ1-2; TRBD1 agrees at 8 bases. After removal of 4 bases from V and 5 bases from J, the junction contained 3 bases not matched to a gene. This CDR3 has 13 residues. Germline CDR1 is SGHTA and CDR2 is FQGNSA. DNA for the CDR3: TGTGCCAGCAGCTCCGACAGGGGTTATGGCTACACCTTC. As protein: CASSSDRGYGYTF. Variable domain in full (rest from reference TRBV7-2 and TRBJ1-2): GAGVSQSPSNKVTEKGKDVELRCDPISGHTALYWYRQSLGQGLEFLIYFQGNSAPDKSGLPSDRFSAERTGGSVSTLTIQRTQQEDSAVYLCASSSDRGYGYTFGSGTRLTVV.

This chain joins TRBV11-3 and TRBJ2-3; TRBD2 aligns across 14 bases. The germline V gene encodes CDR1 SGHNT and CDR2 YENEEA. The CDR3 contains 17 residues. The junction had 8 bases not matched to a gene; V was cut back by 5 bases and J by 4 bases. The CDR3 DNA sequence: TGTGCCAGCAGCCCTCGGACTAGCGGGGGGAGGGCAGATACGCAGTATTTT. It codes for CASSPRTSGGRADTQYF.

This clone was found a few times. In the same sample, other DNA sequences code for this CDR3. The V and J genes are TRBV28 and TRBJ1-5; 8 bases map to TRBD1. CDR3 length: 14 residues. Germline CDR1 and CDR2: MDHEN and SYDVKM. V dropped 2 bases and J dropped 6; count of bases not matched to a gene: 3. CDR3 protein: CASSLGQGSQPQHF. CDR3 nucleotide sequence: TGTGCCAGCAGTTTAGGACAGGGAAGTCAGCCCCAGCATTTT.

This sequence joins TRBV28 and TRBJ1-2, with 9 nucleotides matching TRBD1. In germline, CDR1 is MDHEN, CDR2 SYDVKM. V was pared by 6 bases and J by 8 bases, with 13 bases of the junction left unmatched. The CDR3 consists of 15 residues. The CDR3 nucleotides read TGTGCCAGCAGGGAACCGGGACAGGGAACTGGGGGCTACACCTTC. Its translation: CASREPGQGTGGYTF.

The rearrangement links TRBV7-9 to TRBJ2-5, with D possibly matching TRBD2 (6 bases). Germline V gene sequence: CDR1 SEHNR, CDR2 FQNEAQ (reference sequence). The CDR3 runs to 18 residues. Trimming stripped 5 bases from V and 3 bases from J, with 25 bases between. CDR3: CASSPRERDSPKKETQYF. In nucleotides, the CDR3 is TGTGCCAGCAGCCCCAGAGAAAGGGACTCCCCGAAGAAAGAGACCCAGTACTTC.

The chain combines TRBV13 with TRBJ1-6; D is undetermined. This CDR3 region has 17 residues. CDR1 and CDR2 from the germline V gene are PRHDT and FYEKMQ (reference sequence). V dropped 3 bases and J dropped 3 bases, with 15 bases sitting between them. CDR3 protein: CASSFWQALRYNSPLHF. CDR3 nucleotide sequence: TGTGCCAGCAGCTTTTGGCAGGCCCTGCGCTATAATTCACCCCTCCACTTT.

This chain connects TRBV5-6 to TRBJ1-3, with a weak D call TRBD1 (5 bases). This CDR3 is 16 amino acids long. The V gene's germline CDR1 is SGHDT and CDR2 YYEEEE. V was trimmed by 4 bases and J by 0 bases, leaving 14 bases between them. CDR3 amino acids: CASSPGGAYSGNTIYF. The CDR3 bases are TGTGCCAGCAGCCCCGGGGGAGCCTACTCTGGAAACACCATATATTTT.

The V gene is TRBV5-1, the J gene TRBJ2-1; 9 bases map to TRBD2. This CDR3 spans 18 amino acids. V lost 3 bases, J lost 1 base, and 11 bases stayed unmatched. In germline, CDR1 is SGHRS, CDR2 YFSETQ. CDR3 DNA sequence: TGCGCCAGCAGCTGGCGTGTTAGCGGGGGAGTATCCTACAATGAGCAGTTCTTC. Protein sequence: CASSWRVSGGVSYNEQFF.

CDR3 sequence (DNA): TGTGCCAGCAGCCTGGAGGACACTATCACAGATACGCAGTATTTT. Amino acids: CASSLEDTITDTQYF. V is TRBV5-4 and J is TRBJ2-3, with D tentatively TRBD1 or TRBD2 (5 bases each). This CDR3 is 15 amino acids long. Trimming took 4 bases from V and 2 from J, leaving 14 bases between them. Germline V CDR1 and CDR2: SGHNT, YYREEE (reference sequence).

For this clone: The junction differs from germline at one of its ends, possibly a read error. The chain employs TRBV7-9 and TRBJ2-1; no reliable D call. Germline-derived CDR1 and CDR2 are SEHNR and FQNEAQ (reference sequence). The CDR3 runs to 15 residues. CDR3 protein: CSSSLGGSGYNEQFF. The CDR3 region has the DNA TGTTCCAGCAGCTTAGGTGGTAGTGGCTACAATGAGCAGTTCTTC.

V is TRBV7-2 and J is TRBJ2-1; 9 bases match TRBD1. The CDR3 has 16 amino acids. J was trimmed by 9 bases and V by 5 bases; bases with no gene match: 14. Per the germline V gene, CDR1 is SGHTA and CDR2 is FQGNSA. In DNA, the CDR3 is TGTGCCAGCAGCCCCCATGTCAGGACAGGGGTTGGTGAGCAGTTCTTC. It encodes CASSPHVRTGVGEQFF. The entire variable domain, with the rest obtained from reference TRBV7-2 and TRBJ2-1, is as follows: GAGVSQSPSNKVTEKGKDVELRCDPISGHTALYWYRQSLGQGLEFLIYFQGNSAPDKSGLPSDRFSAERTGGSVSTLTIQRTQQEDSAVYLCASSPHVRTGVGEQFFGPGTRLTVL.

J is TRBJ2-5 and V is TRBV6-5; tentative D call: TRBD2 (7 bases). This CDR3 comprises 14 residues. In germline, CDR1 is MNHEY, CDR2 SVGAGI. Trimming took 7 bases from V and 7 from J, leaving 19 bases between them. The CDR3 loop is CASTQGGGWGTQYF. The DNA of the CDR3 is TGTGCCAGCACCCAAGGGGGGGGTTGGGGGACCCAGTACTTC.

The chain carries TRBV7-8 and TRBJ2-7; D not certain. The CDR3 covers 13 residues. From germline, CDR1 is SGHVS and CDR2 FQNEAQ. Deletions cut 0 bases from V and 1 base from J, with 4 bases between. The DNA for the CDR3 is TGTGCCAGCAGCTTAGCACGGTCCTACGAGCAGTACTTC. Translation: CASSLARSYEQYF.

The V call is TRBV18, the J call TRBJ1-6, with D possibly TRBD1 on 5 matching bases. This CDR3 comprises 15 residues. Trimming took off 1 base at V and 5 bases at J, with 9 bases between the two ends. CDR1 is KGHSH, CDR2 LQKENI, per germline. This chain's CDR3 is CASSPLQDHNSPLHF. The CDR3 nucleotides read TGTGCCAGCTCACCACTACAGGACCATAATTCACCCCTCCACTTT.